The next 16 T cell receptor beta chains were all read from a single sample in a study of blood T cell repertoires in COVID-19. TCRdb keeps only in-frame clones here, not all; method: immunoSEQ multiplex PCR. The sample has more than 25,000 clones, 84% seen once. Sequenced material: peripheral blood. All receptors come from an elderly man with active COVID-19.

The genes are TRBV4-1 and TRBJ2-1, with 11 bases identical to TRBD2. CDR3 length equals 17 residues. Germline V gene sequence: CDR1 MGHRA, CDR2 YSYEKL. The V gene end was trimmed by 4 bases and the J gene end by 12 bases; junction bases not matched to a gene: 17. CDR3 protein: CASSPNPTSGAADGQFF. CDR3 nucleotide sequence: TGCGCCAGCAGCCCGAACCCGACTAGCGGGGCCGCTGATGGGCAGTTCTTC.

The chain is built from TRBV18 and TRBJ2-1; D call uncertain. V was pared by 3 bases and J by 8 bases, with 11 bases between. This CDR3 spans 13 amino acids. Germline V gene data show CDR1 as KGHSH and CDR2 as LQKENI. The CDR3 protein is CASSPRIGDEQFF. The CDR3, as DNA: TGTGCCAGCTCACCGAGGATCGGCGATGAGCAGTTCTTC.

This clone was detected once. V and J are TRBV5-1 and TRBJ2-6; tentatively, D is TRBD2 (5 bases). Germline CDR1 reads SGHRS; CDR2 reads YFSETQ. Trimming shortened V by 2 bases and J by 0 bases, and 15 bases separated the two germline ends. This CDR3 has 18 residues. The CDR3 DNA reads TGCGCCAGCAGCTTAACCTTAGACTACCGCTCTGGGGCCAACGTCCTGACTTTC. This encodes CASSLTLDYRSGANVLTF.

The chain uses TRBV20-1 and TRBJ2-1; D is uncertain. Germline V lookup: CDR1 DFQATT, CDR2 SNEGSKA (reference sequence). V was clipped by 5 bases and J by 7 bases, with 9 bases between them. This CDR3 region has 11 residues. CDR3 region: CSAPSHNEQFF. The CDR3 nucleotides read TGCAGTGCTCCATCCCATAATGAGCAGTTCTTC.

The rearrangement links TRBV7-9 to TRBJ2-3; D possibly corresponds to TRBD1 (6 bases). Germline loops: CDR1 SEHNR, CDR2 FQNEAQ (reference sequence). This CDR3 has 14 residues. Trimming took off 5 bases at V and 4 bases at J, with 13 bases between the two ends. The CDR3 region has the DNA TGTGCCAGCAGCCCGAGGACAGCCTCAGATACGCAGTATTTT. Translated: CASSPRTASDTQYF.

The chain recombines TRBV27 with TRBJ1-4; 10 nucleotides align to TRBD1. Trimming removed 6 bases from V and 8 bases from J; junction bases left unmatched: 6. Germline V lookup: CDR1 MNHEY, CDR2 SMNVEV (reference sequence). This CDR3 is 14 amino acids long. This chain's CDR3 is CASRGQGPGEKLFF. Here the CDR3 DNA reads TGTGCCAGCAGGGGACAGGGGCCTGGGGAAAAACTGTTTTTT.

The chain carries TRBV2 and TRBJ1-1; no clear D. The CDR3 runs 13 residues. V lost 5 bases and J lost 4, with 11 bases in between. Germline lookup yields CDR1 SNHLY and CDR2 FYNNEI. The CDR3 protein is CASSPSPGTEAFF. The DNA of the CDR3 is TGTGCCAGCAGTCCAAGCCCCGGCACTGAAGCTTTCTTT.

CDR3 residues: CAAGREIQPQHF. The DNA of the CDR3 is TGCGCAGCGGGCAGGGAAATTCAGCCCCAGCATTTT. J is TRBJ1-5 and V is TRBV4-1; perhaps TRBD1 as D (5 bases). CDR3 length: 12 amino acids. Germline CDR1 and CDR2: MGHRA and YSYEKL.

This clone has a single count. The chain employs TRBV9 and TRBJ1-1, with TRBD1 as a possible D gene (5 bases). The length of the CDR3 is 13 residues. CDR1 is SGDLS, CDR2 YYNGEE, per germline. Trimming left V 0 bases short and J 12 bases short, with 15 bases between. The CDR3 sequence: CASSVVGRGETFF. Here the CDR3 DNA reads TGTGCCAGCAGCGTAGTCGGGAGGGGCGAGACTTTCTTT.

The CDR3: CASSFSGQAEAFF. The DNA for the CDR3 is TGTGCCAGCAGCTTTTCTGGGCAGGCTGAAGCTTTCTTT. The rearrangement joins TRBV7-9 to TRBJ1-1; D is unresolved. With 3 bases removed from V and 6 bases from J, the gap between germline ends came to 11 bases. The CDR3 has 13 residues. The germline CDR1 and CDR2 sequences are SEHNR and FQNEAQ (reference sequence).

This clone appeared a single time. This sequence joins TRBV21-1 and TRBJ2-1; the D segment call TRBD1 is taken from the table without a DNA check. TRBV21-1 is a pseudogene segment. This CDR3 is built from 15 residues. The CDR3 nucleotides are TGTGCCAGCATTATCCCCGGCAGGGCCGGCAATGAGCAGTTCTTC. Protein: CASIIPGRAGNEQFF.

The chain links TRBV5-4 to TRBJ1-2, with TRBD1 matching over 7 bases. V was clipped by 2 bases and J by 7 bases; unmatched bases: 2. Germline V gene data show CDR1 as SGHNT and CDR2 as YYREEE (reference sequence). This CDR3 has 12 residues. This CDR3 is CASSLDRAGYTF. CDR3 nucleotide sequence: TGTGCCAGCAGCTTAGACAGGGCTGGCTACACCTTC. Complete variable domain (other parts from reference TRBV5-4 and TRBJ1-2): ETGVTQSPTHLIKTRGQQVTLRCSSQSGHNTVSWYQQALGQGPQFIFQYYREEENGRGNFPPRFSGLQFPNYSSELNVNALELDDSALYLCASSLDRAGYTFGSGTRLTVV.

The chain carries TRBV5-1 and TRBJ2-7, with TRBD2 matching over 8 bases. Germline CDR1 and CDR2: SGHRS and YFSETQ. The V gene end was trimmed by 1 base and the J gene end by 6 bases; junction bases not matched to a gene: 9. The CDR3 covers 15 residues. The CDR3, as DNA: TGCGCCAGCAGCTTGTCGGGGACGGGGGGGCGCGAGCAGTACTTC. This translates into CASSLSGTGGREQYF.

The rearrangement uses TRBV2 and TRBJ2-2; the match to TRBD1 covers 7 bases. Looked up from germline, CDR1 is SNHLY and CDR2 is FYNNEI. There are 15 residues in the CDR3. The J segment lost 2 bases and the V segment lost 6 bases, leaving 6 bases of the junction unmatched. CDR3 in amino acids: CASRLGTANTGELFF. The CDR3 DNA reads as TGTGCCAGCAGATTAGGGACAGCCAACACCGGGGAGCTGTTTTTT.

The chain carries TRBV7-2 and TRBJ2-5; 14 positions match TRBD2. Germline V CDR1 and CDR2: SGHTA, FQGNSA. The CDR3 consists of 15 residues. With 3 bases clipped from V and 3 bases from J, the junction kept 0 bases outside the gene matches. The CDR3 sequence is CASSLTSGGEETQYF. The CDR3 region has the DNA TGTGCCAGCAGCTTGACTAGCGGGGGGGAAGAGACCCAGTACTTC.

The genes are TRBV19 and TRBJ2-3; 8 nucleotides agree with TRBD1. From germline, CDR1 is LNHDA and CDR2 SQIVND (reference sequence). CDR3 length: 15 residues. V shed 1 base and J 3 bases; nucleotides not matched to a gene: 3. CDR3 sequence: CASSIGTGWTDTQYF. In DNA, the CDR3 is TGTGCCAGTAGTATAGGGACAGGGTGGACAGATACGCAGTATTTT.